Sequencing of this T cell receptor beta chain was carried out in a study of shared clonotypes between healthy human individuals. Germline V gene data show CDR1 as SGHVS and CDR2 as FQNEAQ. The CDR3 extends over 12 amino acids. V lost 5 bases to trimming and J lost 9 bases; unmatched junction nucleotides: 2. Every immunoSEQ plate was one replicate of a subset's evenly spread DNA. Source study methods: Filtering differed because ImmunoSEQ produced junction-only sequences that carried no quality scores. Assay: immunoSEQ multiplex PCR; the TCRdb copy retains only in-frame clones and omits some. From that table come the V and J calls and clone size; the DNA was used to work out D and trimming. The table records roughly 2.5 million clones, 90% to 95% of them present only once. Both subsets, CD45RA+ naive and CD45RA-negative memory, were split from the CD4+ cells.

Material for sequencing was naive CD4+ T cells sorted from blood. Subset in this sample: CD45RA+ positively selected. The TCR sequence derives from a man aged 18 to 29 in good health. The chain carries TRBV7-8 and TRBJ2-3; 10 bases are a match to TRBD1. CDR3 region: CASSLGQGTQYF. The CDR3 bases are TGTGCCAGCAGCCTGGGACAGGGGACGCAGTATTTT.